This T cell receptor (beta chain) was sequenced during a study of blood T cell repertoires in COVID-19. The assay was immunoSEQ multiplex PCR, and TCRdb's table has in-frame clones only and misses some. The table lists around 250,000 clones, less than 85% of them singletons, with about 4.5% in the top ten. This sequence originates from a man aged 60 to 69 who had recovered from COVID-19. The source material was peripheral blood.

The CDR3 is CASSVGLRTGSGTEAFF. The DNA of the CDR3 is TGTGCCAGCAGCGTCGGGTTAAGGACAGGGAGCGGGACTGAAGCTTTCTTT. J is TRBJ1-1 and V is TRBV9, with TRBD1 matching 8 bases. Trimming at V came to 2 bases and at J to 5 bases, leaving 14 bases not matched to a gene. Germline-derived CDR1 and CDR2 are SGDLS and YYNGEE. This CDR3 region has 17 residues.